The 30 T cell receptor beta chains below all came from one sample that was sequenced in a study of blood T cell repertoires in COVID-19 (dated by TCRdb to 2018 to 2020). Libraries were made using the immunoSEQ multiplex PCR assay. This is the immuneACCESS table as TCRdb keeps it, with only in-frame sequences that have V and J called. A part of the clones is gone; compared with another copy, unresolved V genes explain less than half, and the rest is unexplained. The sample profile shows some 230,000 clones; around 91% of them were found once. Roughly 3% of the sample comes from the top ten. Sequencing input: PBMCs or T cells enriched from blood (not recorded which). The source of these receptors is a woman between 18 and 30 years old in a cohort exposed to, infected with or recovered from COVID-19 (not recorded which).

The gene calls are TRBV5-1 and TRBJ1-2; a possible D gene is TRBD1 (5 bases). V dropped 2 bases and J dropped 7 bases, with 12 bases sitting between them. This CDR3 has 13 residues. Germline CDR1 SGHRS, CDR2 YFSETQ. Here the CDR3 reads CASSLGRGGGYTF. Written as DNA, the CDR3 is TGCGCCAGCAGCTTAGGGAGGGGAGGTGGCTACACCTTC.

The chain is built from TRBV2 and TRBJ2-7, with TRBD2 matching over 7 bases. The V segment lost 5 bases and the J segment 3 bases; nucleotides outside the gene matches: 4. CDR3 length: 13 amino acids. Germline V gene sequence: CDR1 SNHLY, CDR2 FYNNEI. The CDR3 coding sequence is TGTGCCAGCAGTTTCCTAGCGGACTACGAGCAGTACTTC. The encoded protein is CASSFLADYEQYF.

This clone was observed a single time. The chain joins TRBV28 to TRBJ1-4; D gene unclear. Trimming stripped 7 bases from V and 8 bases from J, with 14 bases between. The length of the CDR3 is 13 residues. Germline CDR1 and CDR2: MDHEN and SYDVKM. DNA of the CDR3: TGTGCCAGCAAGGTAGCCCCATGGGAAAAACTGTTTTTT. This encodes CASKVAPWEKLFF.

V is TRBV5-6 and J is TRBJ1-5; possible D gene TRBD1, 6 bases. The CDR3 sequence is 14 residues long. The germline V gene encodes CDR1 SGHDT and CDR2 YYEEEE. Trimming took off 4 bases at V and 1 base at J, with 9 bases between the two ends. CDR3 sequence reads: CASSPTGSNQPQHF. Written as DNA, the CDR3 is TGTGCCAGCAGCCCGACAGGAAGCAATCAGCCCCAGCATTTT.

In DNA form, the CDR3 reads TGTGCCAGCTCAGTCGCGGCCGCTCACCCTGCGAACACTGAAGCTTTCTTT. The encoded protein is CASSVAAAHPANTEAFF. The gene calls are TRBV18 and TRBJ1-1; no firm D call. V was cut by 5 bases and J by 1 base, with 20 bases left in between. This CDR3 comprises 17 residues. Germline lookup yields CDR1 KGHSH and CDR2 LQKENI.

The J gene is TRBJ1-2, the V gene TRBV10-3; 7 nucleotides match TRBD1. V was clipped by 3 bases and J by 0 bases; unmatched bases: 7. Germline V lookup: CDR1 ENHRY, CDR2 SYGVKD. The CDR3 extends over 16 amino acids. CDR3: CAISDQTGTANYGYTF. For the CDR3, the DNA is TGTGCCATCAGTGATCAGACAGGGACTGCTAACTATGGCTACACCTTC.

The chain employs TRBV19 and TRBJ1-1; D remains ambiguous. The ends were cut back, 3 bases at V and 7 bases at J, with 15 bases in the middle. The CDR3 has 14 residues. The germline V gene encodes CDR1 LNHDA and CDR2 SQIVND (reference sequence). The CDR3 DNA follows: TGTGCCAGTAGTATGCTCTCGACGCGGGATGAAGCTTTCTTT. This codes for CASSMLSTRDEAFF.

This clone was counted once. This sample includes further DNA sequences coding for the same CDR3. This sequence joins TRBV15 and TRBJ2-7; TRBD2 might be the D (5 bases). The CDR3 totals 13 residues. Looked up from germline, CDR1 is LNHNV and CDR2 is YYDKDF (reference sequence). The V and J ends lost 4 bases and 0 bases respectively, with 7 bases between them. The CDR3 loop reads CATSTGSSYEQYF. CDR3 DNA sequence: TGTGCCACCAGCACGGGGTCCTCCTACGAGCAGTACTTC.

This chain joins TRBV6-5 and TRBJ1-2, with 10 bases lining up with TRBD1. The CDR3 covers 14 residues. Germline V gene data show CDR1 as MNHEY and CDR2 as SVGAGI. V shed 5 bases and J 8 bases; nucleotides not matched to a gene: 8. The CDR3: CASSRRDRGSGYTF. CDR3 coding DNA: TGTGCCAGCAGTCGCCGGGACAGGGGCTCGGGCTACACCTTC.

The V gene is TRBV28, the J gene TRBJ1-2; D remains unclear. V lost 5 bases and J 4 bases, leaving 8 bases between the germline ends. Germline lookup yields CDR1 MDHEN and CDR2 SYDVKM. The CDR3 has 12 amino acids. The CDR3 DNA reads TGTGCCAGCAGTCCCCAAATCTATGGCTACACCTTC. Its protein is CASSPQIYGYTF.

A remark on this clone: Additional DNA sequences in this sample encode the identical CDR3. The V call is TRBV11-3, the J call TRBJ1-3, with D hard to call. The CDR3 is made up of 14 amino acids. Between the trimmed V and J ends, which lost 5 bases and 0 bases, there was a span of 8 bases. Looked up from germline, CDR1 is SGHNT and CDR2 is YENEEA. CDR3 protein: CASSLGHSGNTIYF. In DNA, the CDR3 is TGTGCCAGCAGCCTGGGCCACTCTGGAAACACCATATATTTT.

This chain's CDR3 is CASSQGRFSNQPQHF. CDR3 coding DNA: TGCGCCAGCAGCCAGGGCAGGTTCAGCAATCAGCCCCAGCATTTT. V and J are TRBV4-1 and TRBJ1-5; D not resolved. Trimming removed 3 bases from V and 1 base from J, with 10 bases in between. The CDR3 contains 15 residues. Germline V gene lookup returns CDR1 MGHRA and CDR2 YSYEKL.

The chain recombines TRBV7-3 with TRBJ1-6; no firm D call. Between the trimmed V and J ends, which lost 3 bases and 9 bases, there was a span of 9 bases. The CDR3 length is 13 residues. Germline V lookup: CDR1 SGHTA, CDR2 FQGTGA. The CDR3 loop is CASSLSLSSPLHF. The DNA of the CDR3 is TGTGCCAGCAGCTTGAGCCTTTCTTCACCCCTCCACTTT.

This chain connects TRBV3-1 (or the pseudogene TRBV3-2) to TRBJ2-3; 9 bases agree with TRBD2. This CDR3 region has 17 residues. Losses at the gene ends were 0 bases for V and 2 bases for J; bases not matched to a gene: 6. Germline CDR1 reads LGHDT; CDR2 reads YNNKEL (reference sequence). CDR3: CASSQERGGFFTDTQYF. The CDR3 DNA reads TGTGCCAGCAGCCAAGAGCGGGGGGGTTTCTTCACAGATACGCAGTATTTT.

The chain recombines TRBV5-1 with TRBJ2-5; 7 bases are shared with TRBD1. The junction had 4 bases not matched to a gene; V was cut back by 2 bases and J by 0 bases. CDR3 length: 15 residues. The germline gives CDR1 SGHRS, CDR2 YFSETQ. CDR3 sequence reads: CASSFTGVNQETQYF. In DNA form, the CDR3 reads TGCGCCAGCAGCTTTACAGGGGTCAACCAAGAGACCCAGTACTTC.

This sequence joins TRBV29-1 and TRBJ1-4; the D is unclear. The CDR3 is 14 residues long. Germline V lookup: CDR1 SQVTM, CDR2 ANQGSEA. Trimming took 5 bases from V and 0 from J, leaving 10 bases between them. CDR3 bases: TGCAGCGTTCGCGGGCCCTCAACTAATGAAAAACTGTTTTTT. Its translation: CSVRGPSTNEKLFF.

The chain uses TRBV5-5 and TRBJ2-7; 7 bases agree with TRBD1. Germline V gives CDR1 SGHKS, CDR2 YYEKEE (reference sequence). This CDR3 has 14 residues. V trimming: 2 bases; J trimming: 6 bases; junction bases outside the gene matches: 8. The CDR3 spells CASSFSTGTLEQYF. As DNA, the CDR3 is TGTGCCAGCAGCTTCTCGACAGGGACCCTCGAGCAGTACTTC.

The J gene is TRBJ2-3, the V gene TRBV7-2; 10 nucleotides agree with TRBD2. The V gene's germline CDR1 is SGHTA and CDR2 FQGNSA. Trimming at V came to 6 bases and at J to 6 bases, leaving 9 bases not matched to a gene. The CDR3 is 15 amino acids. The CDR3 DNA reads TGTGCCAGCAGAGCGCCGGGACTAGCGTTGGATACGCAGTATTTT. Residues: CASRAPGLALDTQYF.

J is TRBJ1-2 and V is TRBV11-2; 7 nucleotides agree with TRBD1. Germline V gives CDR1 SGHAT, CDR2 FQNNGV. Trimming cost V 6 bases and J 4 bases; bases outside gene matches: 11. The CDR3 is 15 amino acids. This chain's CDR3 is CASSYSRDSPYGYTF. In DNA, the CDR3 is TGTGCCAGCAGTTATTCCCGGGACAGCCCCTATGGCTACACCTTC. The whole variable domain, remainder taken from reference TRBV11-2 and TRBJ1-2, is EAGVAQSPRYKIIEKRQSVAFWCNPISGHATLYWYQQILGQGPKLLIQFQNNGVVDDSQLPKDRFSAERLKGVDSTLKIQPAKLEDSAVYLCASSYSRDSPYGYTFGSGTRLTVV.

This clone was seen more than once but under ten times. This chain links TRBV27 with TRBJ2-7; D is ambiguous. Germline CDR1 reads MNHEY; CDR2 reads SMNVEV (reference sequence). This CDR3 is built from 13 residues. Trimming took off 8 bases at V and 1 base at J, with 12 bases between the two ends. The chain's CDR3 is CASSSGASYEQYF. CDR3 sequence (DNA): TGTGCCAGCTCCTCAGGTGCATCCTACGAGCAGTACTTC.

The rearrangement joins TRBV24-1 to TRBJ2-5, with D possibly TRBD2 on 5 matching bases. The CDR3 spans 16 residues. Germline CDR1 and CDR2: KGHDR and SFDVKD. V lost 4 bases, J lost 1 base, and 15 bases lay in between. The CDR3 DNA reads as TGTGCCACCAGTGACCTACGCTCGGGAACCCAAGAGACCCAGTACTTC. Translating gives CATSDLRSGTQETQYF.

As DNA, the CDR3 is TGTGCCACCGAGAAGGCAGGGGGGCAGACCGGGGAGCTGTTTTTT. Its protein product is CATEKAGGQTGELFF. V gene TRBV27 combines with J gene TRBJ2-2; D possibly corresponds to TRBD1 (7 bases). The germline V gene encodes CDR1 MNHEY and CDR2 SMNVEV (reference sequence). CDR3 length: 15 amino acids. The V and J ends lost 10 bases and 5 bases respectively, with 20 bases between them.

The V and J genes are TRBV19 and TRBJ1-3, with D perhaps matching TRBD1 (5 bases). Germline CDR1 is LNHDA and CDR2 is SQIVND (reference sequence). The CDR3 consists of 18 residues. Trimming cost V 5 bases and J 0 bases, with 20 bases left between them. The CDR3 DNA sequence: TGTGCCAGTAGTCCAAGTGGGTGGACAACCTACTCTGGAAACACCATATATTTT. Its translation is CASSPSGWTTYSGNTIYF.

The rearrangement uses TRBV5-1 and TRBJ2-1; a possible D gene is TRBD1 (5 bases). Trimming removed 0 bases at V and 2 bases at J, with 12 bases between. CDR1 SGHRS and CDR2 YFSETQ come from the germline V gene. CDR3 length equals 16 residues. In DNA, the CDR3 is TGCGCCAGCAGCTTGGCGCAGGGTAGCCCCTACAATGAGCAGTTCTTC. Protein sequence: CASSLAQGSPYNEQFF.

The chain joins TRBV5-1 to TRBJ2-1; D is perhaps TRBD2 (7 bases). Germline V gene sequence: CDR1 SGHRS, CDR2 YFSETQ. V was cut by 4 bases and J by 6 bases, with 14 bases left in between. This CDR3 has 14 amino acids. DNA of the CDR3: TGCGCCAGCAGCGGGAAAGGGGGGGCCAATGAGCAGTTCTTC. This translates into CASSGKGGANEQFF.

The V and J genes are TRBV10-2 and TRBJ2-7; perhaps TRBD1 as D (5 bases). In germline, CDR1 is WSHSY, CDR2 SAAADI. V lost 4 bases and J lost 1, with 14 bases in between. The CDR3 runs to 15 residues. The CDR3 is CASSAAGSGSYEQYF. The CDR3 DNA reads TGCGCCAGCAGTGCGGCAGGGTCCGGTTCCTACGAGCAGTACTTC.

The chain couples TRBV11-2 to TRBJ1-3; D call uncertain. The length of the CDR3 is 14 residues. Trimming removed 1 base at V and 3 bases at J, with 7 bases between. Looked up from germline, CDR1 is SGHAT and CDR2 is FQNNGV. The CDR3 region has the DNA TGTGCCAGCAGCTTAGGTACGGTTGGAAACACCATATATTTT. Translating it yields CASSLGTVGNTIYF.

The chain uses TRBV3-1 (or the pseudogene TRBV3-2) and TRBJ1-1; perhaps TRBD1 as D (6 bases). From germline, CDR1 is LGHDT and CDR2 YNNKEL (reference sequence). V was clipped by 1 base and J by 4 bases, with 16 bases between them. This CDR3 is 16 amino acids long. The CDR3 nucleotides are TGTGCCAGCAGCCAAGCGGGGGGGGGCGGTGGCACTGAAGCTTTCTTT. Amino acid sequence: CASSQAGGGGGTEAFF.

The V call is TRBV28, the J call TRBJ2-5, with 9 bases lining up with TRBD2. CDR1 MDHEN and CDR2 SYDVKM come from the germline V gene. V dropped 2 bases and J dropped 1; count of bases not matched to a gene: 5. This CDR3 has 16 amino acids. Here the CDR3 reads CASSLSGGSGQETQYF. DNA for the CDR3: TGTGCCAGCAGTTTAAGCGGGGGGAGCGGCCAAGAGACCCAGTACTTC.

This sequence joins TRBV7-9 and TRBJ2-7; 11 bases line up with TRBD2. With 4 bases clipped from V and 2 bases from J, the junction kept 4 bases outside the gene matches. The CDR3 runs 15 residues. The V gene's germline CDR1 is SEHNR and CDR2 FQNEAQ (reference sequence). CDR3 coding DNA: TGTGCCAGCAGCTCGGTGACTAGCGGGGCCTACGAGCAGTACTTC. This translates into CASSSVTSGAYEQYF.